The present TCR beta chain was sequenced within a study of blood T cell repertoires in COVID-19. In the study's own analysis: By means of reference gene primer amplification, nucleated cell counts were estimated. The data were produced by immunoSEQ multiplex PCR, yet TCRdb's version contains in-frame clones alone and is incomplete. The V and J calls and clone size come from that table; D and trimming were worked out from the DNA. Of approximately 200,000 clones listed, about 81% are singletons. The sequencing input was PBMCs or T cells enriched from blood (not recorded which). This clonotype originated in a man in his forties who had recovered from COVID-19.

The CDR3 sequence is CASSIESQANTGELFF. The CDR3 DNA reads as TGTGCCAGTAGTATAGAAAGTCAGGCGAACACCGGGGAGCTGTTTTTT. The V gene is TRBV19, the J gene TRBJ2-2; unclear D gene. Trimming stripped 0 bases from V and 0 bases from J, with 8 bases between. The CDR3 is made up of 16 amino acids. Germline CDR1 LNHDA, CDR2 SQIVND (reference sequence).